These 28 T cell receptor beta chains share one sample of origin, sequenced in a study of blood T cell repertoires in COVID-19. Data came from immunoSEQ multiplex PCR; TCRdb stores just in-frame clones and leaves some out. The sample lists 250,000 or so clones, about 86% occurring once. The sample taken for sequencing was peripheral blood. Every receptor here comes from a man older than 75 with acute or convalescent COVID-19.

On this clone itself: The junction and the germline gene differ at one end; a read error may be behind it. The gene calls are TRBV6-5 and TRBJ2-7; D perhaps matches TRBD2 (6 bases). This CDR3 has 15 amino acids. In germline, CDR1 is MNHEY, CDR2 SVGAGI. CDR3 region: CASSYYHGGTYEQYF. CDR3 DNA sequence: TGTGCCAGCAGCTACTACCACGGGGGAACCTACGAGCAGTACTTC.

The chain has TRBV6-4 and TRBJ1-1; D is ambiguous. This CDR3 comprises 11 residues. Germline V gives CDR1 MRHNA, CDR2 SNTAGT. Deletions cut 9 bases from V and 4 bases from J, with 9 bases between. The CDR3 DNA follows: TGTGCCAGTAGTAGCGGCACTGAAGCTTTCTTT. It translates to CASSSGTEAFF.

V is TRBV27 and J is TRBJ1-6; 8 bases line up with TRBD1. Losses at the gene ends were 0 bases for V and 7 bases for J; bases not matched to a gene: 2. Germline loops: CDR1 MNHEY, CDR2 SMNVEV (reference sequence). CDR3 length equals 15 residues. Here the CDR3 reads CASSLSDRGNSPLHF. The CDR3 DNA reads as TGTGCCAGCAGTTTATCCGACAGGGGAAATTCACCCCTCCACTTT.

The chain recombines TRBV5-8 with TRBJ1-5; 9 bases are shared with TRBD1. CDR3 length: 15 residues. The ends lost 0 bases at V and 2 bases at J; junction bases unmatched: 0. Germline CDR1 is SGHTS and CDR2 is YDEGEE. Written as DNA, the CDR3 is TGTGCCAGCAGCTTGGGGACAGGGGGCAATCAGCCCCAGCATTTT. Protein sequence: CASSLGTGGNQPQHF.

The chain is built from TRBV23-1 and TRBJ1-6; D perhaps matches TRBD1 (6 bases). TRBV23-1 is flagged as an ORF with uncertain function. V lost 4 bases and J 7 bases, leaving 14 bases between the germline ends. This CDR3 spans 15 amino acids. The CDR3, as DNA: TGCGCCAGCAGTCGACAGCGGGGGGGCAATTCACCCCTCCACTTT. Amino acids: CASSRQRGGNSPLHF.

V and J are TRBV5-6 and TRBJ2-4, with TRBD2 matching over 9 bases. CDR3 length: 17 residues. The J segment lost 2 bases and the V segment lost 0 bases, leaving 6 bases of the junction unmatched. Germline CDR1 is SGHDT and CDR2 is YYEEEE. The CDR3 reads CASSLGSGRGTKNIQYF. The CDR3 nucleotides read TGTGCCAGCAGCTTGGGTAGCGGGAGAGGGACCAAAAACATTCAGTACTTC.

The chain combines TRBV28 with TRBJ1-5; D call uncertain. The V and J ends lost 3 bases and 0 bases respectively, with 9 bases between them. This CDR3 is 15 amino acids long. CDR1 and CDR2 from the germline V gene are MDHEN and SYDVKM. Here the CDR3 reads CASSFPGYSNQPQHF. Written as DNA, the CDR3 is TGTGCCAGCAGTTTTCCGGGATATAGCAATCAGCCCCAGCATTTT.

The rearrangement links TRBV2 to TRBJ2-7, with 12 bases lining up with TRBD1. V was clipped by 6 bases and J by 10 bases; unmatched bases: 7. Germline-derived CDR1 and CDR2 are SNHLY and FYNNEI. The CDR3 length is 13 residues. The CDR3 here is CASRLGTGGGQYF. The CDR3 DNA sequence: TGTGCCAGCAGGTTAGGGACAGGGGGCGGTCAGTACTTC. The entire variable domain, with the rest obtained from reference TRBV2 and TRBJ2-7, is as follows: EPEVTQTPSHQVTQMGQEVILRCVPISNHLYFYWYRQILGQKVEFLVSFYNNEISEKSEIFDDQFSVERPDGSNFTLKIRSTKLEDSAMYFCASRLGTGGGQYFGPGTRLTVT.

The V and J genes are TRBV6-5 and TRBJ2-7; TRBD2 matches at 10 bases. The junction had 5 bases not matched to a gene; V was cut back by 7 bases and J by 2 bases. In germline, CDR1 is MNHEY, CDR2 SVGAGI. This CDR3 has 14 residues. The CDR3 nucleotides are TGTGCCAGCACCGGGACTAGCGAACCCTACGAGCAGTACTTC. Translating gives CASTGTSEPYEQYF.

The chain recombines TRBV30 with TRBJ1-3; D is unclear. V lost 4 bases and J 8 bases, leaving 15 bases between the germline ends. Germline loops: CDR1 GTSNPN, CDR2 SVGIG (reference sequence). This CDR3 has 13 residues. The CDR3 loop reads CAWTLDRGDTIYF. CDR3 bases: TGTGCCTGGACCTTGGACCGCGGGGACACCATATATTTT. The full variable domain, in which reference TRBV30 and TRBJ1-3 provide the parts outside the CDR3, is SQTIHQWPATLVQPVGSPLSLECTVEGTSNPNLYWYRQAAGRGLQLLFYSVGIGQISSEVPQNLSASRPQDRQFILSSKKLLLSDSGFYLCAWTLDRGDTIYFGEGSWLTVV.

The CDR3 DNA is TGTGCCAGCAGTCCCGGACAGATTAATTCACCCCTCCACTTT. Protein sequence: CASSPGQINSPLHF. This chain uses TRBV28 with TRBJ1-6; D is perhaps TRBD1 (6 bases). Germline V gene data show CDR1 as MDHEN and CDR2 as SYDVKM. Deletions cut 5 bases from V and 6 bases from J, with 11 bases between. This CDR3 comprises 14 residues.

The CDR3 loop is CASTVNRIGRPQHF. For the CDR3, the DNA is TGTGCCAGCACCGTCAACAGGATCGGAAGGCCCCAGCATTTT. The gene calls are TRBV5-6 and TRBJ1-5; a weak D match, TRBD1 (5 bases). The CDR3 loop spans 14 amino acids. V was shortened by 6 bases and J by 9 bases, with 19 bases between the two germline ends. Germline CDR1 SGHDT, CDR2 YYEEEE.

V is TRBV6-5 and J is TRBJ1-5, with D possibly matching TRBD1 (5 bases). Trimming took 6 bases from V and 5 from J, leaving 14 bases between them. The CDR3 totals 14 residues. The germline CDR1 and CDR2 sequences are MNHEY and SVGAGI. CDR3 region: CASSSGLDDQPQHF. The CDR3 DNA is TGTGCCAGCAGCTCAGGGCTAGACGATCAGCCCCAGCATTTT.

The V and J genes are TRBV5-5 and TRBJ1-2; TRBD1 aligns across 7 bases. The V segment lost 4 bases and the J segment 8 bases; nucleotides outside the gene matches: 8. CDR1 and CDR2 (germline): SGHKS, YYEKEE (reference sequence). This CDR3 is built from 13 residues. CDR3 amino acids: CASSLQGFGGYTF. CDR3 DNA sequence: TGTGCCAGCAGCCTACAGGGGTTCGGAGGCTACACCTTC. Supplemented by reference TRBV5-5 and TRBJ1-2, the full variable domain reads DAGVTQSPTHLIKTRGQQVTLRCSPISGHKSVSWYQQVLGQGPQFIFQYYEKEERGRGNFPDRFSARQFPNYSSELNVNALLLGDSALYLCASSLQGFGGYTFGSGTRLTVV.

The chain employs TRBV3-1 (or the pseudogene TRBV3-2) and TRBJ2-5; 9 bases agree with TRBD2. This CDR3 has 14 amino acids. Germline V gene sequence: CDR1 LGHDT, CDR2 YNNKEL (reference sequence). The V segment lost 5 bases and the J segment 1 base; nucleotides outside the gene matches: 2. Here the CDR3 DNA reads TGTGCCAGCAGCTCACTAGCGGGCCAAGAGACCCAGTACTTC. It yields the protein CASSSLAGQETQYF.

The CDR3 here is CASSYRGDRATQYF. The CDR3 DNA reads as TGTGCCAGCAGTTACAGAGGAGACAGGGCGACCCAGTACTTC. The chain uses TRBV6-5 and TRBJ2-5; TRBD1 matches 7 bases. The V gene end was trimmed by 2 bases and the J gene end by 7 bases; junction bases not matched to a gene: 7. CDR3 length: 14 residues. The germline V gene encodes CDR1 MNHEY and CDR2 SVGAGI.

The chain couples TRBV12-3 or TRBV12-4 to TRBJ2-7; a weak D match, TRBD2 (6 bases). V lost 5 bases to trimming and J lost 0 bases, with 8 bases between them. The length of the CDR3 is 13 residues. CDR3 sequence: CASSGGSSYEQYF. CDR3 DNA: TGTGCCAGCAGTGGGGGGAGCTCCTACGAGCAGTACTTC.

The CDR3 sequence is CATTRTGGTEAFF. The CDR3 nucleotides are TGTGCCACCACAAGGACAGGGGGCACTGAAGCTTTCTTT. The J gene is TRBJ1-1, the V gene TRBV24-1; 10 nucleotides align to TRBD1. CDR1 is KGHDR, CDR2 SFDVKD, per germline. The CDR3 is made up of 13 amino acids. The V and J ends lost 8 bases and 4 bases, in that order; junction bases with no gene match: 3.

V usage is TRBV6-6 and J usage is TRBJ2-3; 9 bases are a match to TRBD2. CDR3 length: 16 residues. J gave up 5 bases and V 6 bases, and 12 bases lay outside the gene matches. CDR1 and CDR2 (germline): MNHNY, SVGAGI (reference sequence). CDR3: CASSLRGGRAQDTQYF. As DNA, the CDR3 is TGTGCCAGCAGCCTCAGGGGCGGGAGGGCCCAAGATACGCAGTATTTT.

This clone was found once. One junction end disagrees with the germline gene, perhaps due to a read error. V and J are TRBV6-1 and TRBJ2-5, with D possibly TRBD1 on 6 matching bases. Germline V lookup: CDR1 MNHNS, CDR2 SASEGT. This CDR3 has 13 residues. DNA of the CDR3: TGTGCCAGCAGTGAAGGTATTAAGGGGGACGGAGACTTC. Amino acids: CASSEGIKGDGDF.

The chain couples TRBV28 to TRBJ1-2; D not resolved. The CDR3 has 14 residues. Germline V lookup: CDR1 MDHEN, CDR2 SYDVKM. V was trimmed by 5 bases and J by 0 bases, leaving 10 bases between them. The CDR3 spells CASSPYDANYGYTF. DNA for the CDR3: TGTGCCAGCAGTCCCTATGATGCTAACTATGGCTACACCTTC.

This clone was seen a handful of times. J is TRBJ1-2 and V is TRBV11-2; D not certain. Trimming left V 1 base short and J 4 bases short, with 7 bases between. The length of the CDR3 is 13 residues. Germline V gene data show CDR1 as SGHAT and CDR2 as FQNNGV. CDR3 coding DNA: TGTGCCAGCAGCTTAGCCGAGTCCTATGGCTACACCTTC. Encoded protein: CASSLAESYGYTF.

This clone was counted a single time. The chain has TRBV19 and TRBJ1-5; 10 bases fit TRBD1. CDR3 length: 16 residues. CDR1 is LNHDA and CDR2 is SQIVND in the germline V gene (reference sequence). The J segment lost 5 bases and the V segment lost 2 bases, leaving 6 bases of the junction unmatched. The CDR3 DNA sequence: TGTGCCAGTAGTATAAAGGACAGGGGGAGCCATCAGCCCCAGCATTTT. It encodes CASSIKDRGSHQPQHF.

This chain joins TRBV30 and TRBJ1-1; no clear D gene. V lost 3 bases to trimming and J lost 1 base, with 9 bases between them. The CDR3 loop spans 13 amino acids. The germline gives CDR1 GTSNPN, CDR2 SVGIG (reference sequence). The CDR3 DNA is TGTGCCTGGAGGAGCGGACCGAACACTGAAGCTTTCTTT. Amino acid sequence: CAWRSGPNTEAFF.

This clone is a singleton in its sample. The chain combines TRBV1 with TRBJ2-4; the tabulated D call, TRBD2, remains unverified against the DNA. TRBV1 is flagged as a pseudogene. This CDR3 region has 15 residues. CDR3 residues: CTSTPPGLAVNIQYF. In nucleotides, the CDR3 is TGCACCAGCACCCCCCCGGGACTAGCGGTAAACATTCAGTACTTC.

This rearrangement joins TRBV18 to TRBJ2-2; 8 nucleotides agree with TRBD2. The ends lost 4 bases at V and 1 base at J; junction bases unmatched: 5. Germline-derived CDR1 and CDR2 are KGHSH and LQKENI. The CDR3 loop spans 16 amino acids. The CDR3 region is CASSLTSGRNTGELFF. The CDR3 nucleotides are TGTGCCAGCTCACTTACTAGCGGTCGGAACACCGGGGAGCTGTTTTTT.

V is TRBV5-8 and J is TRBJ1-6; 9 bases agree with TRBD1. J was trimmed by 7 bases and V by 4 bases; bases with no gene match: 6. This CDR3 spans 15 amino acids. Per the germline V gene, CDR1 is SGHTS and CDR2 is YDEGEE. The CDR3: CASSARQGVNSPLHF. CDR3 nucleotides: TGTGCCAGCAGCGCGAGACAGGGGGTGAATTCACCCCTCCACTTT. The full variable domain, in which reference TRBV5-8 and TRBJ1-6 provide the parts outside the CDR3, is EAGVTQSPTHLIKTRGQQATLRCSPISGHTSVYWYQQALGLGLQFLLWYDEGEERNRGNFPPRFSGRQFPNYSSELNVNALELEDSALYLCASSARQGVNSPLHFGNGTRLTVT.

This clone was found once. The chain couples TRBV19 to TRBJ2-1; 13 bases align to TRBD2. The V segment lost 3 bases and the J segment 6 bases; nucleotides outside the gene matches: 2. Germline assignment: CDR1 LNHDA and CDR2 SQIVND (reference sequence). The CDR3 is made up of 15 amino acids. This CDR3 is CASSMTSGRLNEQFF. CDR3 bases: TGTGCCAGTAGTATGACTAGCGGGAGGCTCAATGAGCAGTTCTTC. The variable domain in full, with the rest retrieved from reference TRBV19 and TRBJ2-1, is DGGITQSPKYLFRKEGQNVTLSCEQNLNHDAMYWYRQDPGQGLRLIYYSQIVNDFQKGDIAEGYSVSREKKESFPLTVTSAQKNPTAFYLCASSMTSGRLNEQFFGPGTRLTVL.